This T cell receptor (beta chain) derives from a study of blood T cell repertoires in COVID-19. The CDR3 has 14 residues. V lost 6 bases, J lost 0 bases, and 4 bases stayed unmatched. Per the germline V gene, CDR1 is SNHLY and CDR2 is FYNNEI. Produced via immunoSEQ multiplex PCR; TCRdb's table is partial and in-frame only. The sample consists of tens of thousands of clones, about 90% of them appearing once. The TCR comes from a man in his forties or fifties with active COVID-19. The sample taken for sequencing was peripheral blood. The genes are TRBV2 and TRBJ2-7; 8 positions match TRBD1. CDR3 sequence: CASRQTGDSYEQYF. The CDR3 region has the DNA TGTGCCAGCAGGCAGACAGGGGACTCCTACGAGCAGTACTTC.